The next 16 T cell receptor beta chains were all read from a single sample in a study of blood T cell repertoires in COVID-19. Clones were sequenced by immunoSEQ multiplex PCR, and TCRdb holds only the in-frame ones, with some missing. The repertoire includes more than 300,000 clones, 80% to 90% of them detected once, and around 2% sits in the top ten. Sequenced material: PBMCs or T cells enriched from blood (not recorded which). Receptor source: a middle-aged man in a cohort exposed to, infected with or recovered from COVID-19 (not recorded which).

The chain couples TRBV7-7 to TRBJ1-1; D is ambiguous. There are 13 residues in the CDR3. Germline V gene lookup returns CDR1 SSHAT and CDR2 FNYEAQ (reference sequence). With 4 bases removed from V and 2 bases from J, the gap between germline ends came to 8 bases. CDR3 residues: CASSSAINTEAFF. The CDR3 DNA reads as TGTGCCAGCAGCTCCGCTATTAACACTGAAGCTTTCTTT.

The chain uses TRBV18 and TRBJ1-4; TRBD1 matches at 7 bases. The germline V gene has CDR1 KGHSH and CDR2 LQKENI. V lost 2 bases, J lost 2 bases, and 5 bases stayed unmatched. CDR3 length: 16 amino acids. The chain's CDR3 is CASSPLGQLTNEKLFF. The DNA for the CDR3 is TGTGCCAGCTCACCATTGGGACAGCTCACTAATGAAAAACTGTTTTTT.

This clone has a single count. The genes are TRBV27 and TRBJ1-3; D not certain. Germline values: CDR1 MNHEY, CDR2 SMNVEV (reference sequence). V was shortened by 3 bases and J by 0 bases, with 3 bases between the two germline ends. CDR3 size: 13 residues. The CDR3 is CASSLYSGNTIYF. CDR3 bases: TGTGCCAGCAGTTTGTACTCTGGAAACACCATATATTTT.

The CDR3 spells CASSQVPGQGAHEQFF. DNA for the CDR3: TGTGCCAGCAGCCAAGTTCCGGGACAGGGTGCCCATGAGCAGTTCTTC. The chain recombines TRBV7-3 with TRBJ2-1; 9 bases map to TRBD1. With 5 bases clipped from V and 8 bases from J, the junction kept 13 bases outside the gene matches. This CDR3 comprises 16 residues. CDR1 and CDR2 (germline): SGHTA, FQGTGA.

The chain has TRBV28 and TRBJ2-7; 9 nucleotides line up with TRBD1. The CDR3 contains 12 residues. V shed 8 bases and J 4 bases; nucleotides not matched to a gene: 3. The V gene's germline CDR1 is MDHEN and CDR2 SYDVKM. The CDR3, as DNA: TGTGCCAGCGGGGACAGGGAATACGAGCAGTACTTC. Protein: CASGDREYEQYF.

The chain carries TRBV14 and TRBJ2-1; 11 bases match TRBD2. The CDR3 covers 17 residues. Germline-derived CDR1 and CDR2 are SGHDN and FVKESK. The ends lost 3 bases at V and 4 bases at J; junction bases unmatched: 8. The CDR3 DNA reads TGTGCCAGCAGCCATCTTAGCGGGAGGGCCCCGTACAATGAGCAGTTCTTC. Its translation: CASSHLSGRAPYNEQFF.

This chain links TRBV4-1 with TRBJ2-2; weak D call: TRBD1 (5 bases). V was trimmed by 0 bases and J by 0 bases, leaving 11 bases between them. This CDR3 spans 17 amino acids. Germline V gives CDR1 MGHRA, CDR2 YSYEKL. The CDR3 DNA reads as TGCGCCAGCAGCCAAGATAGCAGGGCAACGAACACCGGGGAGCTGTTTTTT. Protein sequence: CASSQDSRATNTGELFF.

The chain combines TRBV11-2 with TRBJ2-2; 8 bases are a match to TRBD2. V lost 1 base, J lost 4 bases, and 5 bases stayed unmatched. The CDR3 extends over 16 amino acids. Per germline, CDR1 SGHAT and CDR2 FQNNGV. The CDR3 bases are TGTGCCAGCAGCTTAGCCCAGCGGGAGATCACCGGGGAGCTGTTTTTT. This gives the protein CASSLAQREITGELFF.

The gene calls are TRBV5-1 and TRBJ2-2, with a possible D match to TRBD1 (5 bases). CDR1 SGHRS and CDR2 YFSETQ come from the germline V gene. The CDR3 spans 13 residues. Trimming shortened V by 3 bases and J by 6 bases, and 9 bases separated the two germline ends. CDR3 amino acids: CASSSQVPGELFF. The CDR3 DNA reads TGCGCCAGCAGCTCACAGGTCCCCGGGGAGCTGTTTTTT.

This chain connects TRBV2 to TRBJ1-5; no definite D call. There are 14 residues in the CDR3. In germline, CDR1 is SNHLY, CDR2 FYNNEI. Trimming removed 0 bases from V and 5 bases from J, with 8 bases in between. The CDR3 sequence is CASSEAGGYQPQHF. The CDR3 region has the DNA TGTGCCAGCAGTGAAGCTGGAGGATATCAGCCCCAGCATTTT. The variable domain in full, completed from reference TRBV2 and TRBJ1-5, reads EPEVTQTPSHQVTQMGQEVILRCVPISNHLYFYWYRQILGQKVEFLVSFYNNEISEKSEIFDDQFSVERPDGSNFTLKIRSTKLEDSAMYFCASSEAGGYQPQHFGDGTRLSIL.

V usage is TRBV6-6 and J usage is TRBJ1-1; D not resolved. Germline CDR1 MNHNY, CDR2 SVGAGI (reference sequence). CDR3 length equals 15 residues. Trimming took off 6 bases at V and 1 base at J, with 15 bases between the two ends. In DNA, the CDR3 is TGTGCCAGCAGCCTATTTCAACCGCCGAACACTGAAGCTTTCTTT. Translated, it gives CASSLFQPPNTEAFF.

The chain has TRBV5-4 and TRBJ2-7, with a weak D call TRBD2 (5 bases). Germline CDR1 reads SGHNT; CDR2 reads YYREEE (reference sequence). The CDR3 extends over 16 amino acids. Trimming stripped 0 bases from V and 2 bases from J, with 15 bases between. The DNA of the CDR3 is TGTGCCAGCAGCTTGGCCGGTGGAGCGGAAACCTACGAGCAGTACTTC. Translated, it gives CASSLAGGAETYEQYF. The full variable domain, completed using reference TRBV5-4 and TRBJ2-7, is ETGVTQSPTHLIKTRGQQVTLRCSSQSGHNTVSWYQQALGQGPQFIFQYYREEENGRGNFPPRFSGLQFPNYSSELNVNALELDDSALYLCASSLAGGAETYEQYFGPGTRLTVT.

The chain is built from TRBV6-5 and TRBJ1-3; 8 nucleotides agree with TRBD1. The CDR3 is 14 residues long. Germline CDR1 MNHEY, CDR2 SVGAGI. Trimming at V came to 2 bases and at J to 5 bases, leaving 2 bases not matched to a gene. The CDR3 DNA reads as TGTGCCAGCAGTTACGACAGGGGTAGAAACACCATATATTTT. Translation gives CASSYDRGRNTIYF.

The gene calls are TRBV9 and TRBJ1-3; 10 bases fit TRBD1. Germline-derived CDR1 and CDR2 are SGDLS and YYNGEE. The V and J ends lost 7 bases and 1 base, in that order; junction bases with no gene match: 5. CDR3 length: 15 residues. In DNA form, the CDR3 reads TGTGCCAGCGGTAGGACAGGGGGTTCTGGAAACACCATATATTTT. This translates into CASGRTGGSGNTIYF.

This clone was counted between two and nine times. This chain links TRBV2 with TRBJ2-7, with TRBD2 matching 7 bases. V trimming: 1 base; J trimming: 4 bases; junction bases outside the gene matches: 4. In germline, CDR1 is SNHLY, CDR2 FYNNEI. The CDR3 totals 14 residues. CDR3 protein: CASSEEGGPYEQYF. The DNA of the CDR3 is TGTGCCAGCAGTGAAGAGGGAGGGCCGTACGAGCAGTACTTC.

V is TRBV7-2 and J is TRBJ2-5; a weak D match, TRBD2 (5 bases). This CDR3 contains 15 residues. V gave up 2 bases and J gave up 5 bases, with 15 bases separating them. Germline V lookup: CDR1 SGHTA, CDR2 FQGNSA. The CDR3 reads CASSLMYERGETQYF. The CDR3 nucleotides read TGTGCCAGCAGCTTAATGTATGAGCGAGGGGAGACCCAGTACTTC.